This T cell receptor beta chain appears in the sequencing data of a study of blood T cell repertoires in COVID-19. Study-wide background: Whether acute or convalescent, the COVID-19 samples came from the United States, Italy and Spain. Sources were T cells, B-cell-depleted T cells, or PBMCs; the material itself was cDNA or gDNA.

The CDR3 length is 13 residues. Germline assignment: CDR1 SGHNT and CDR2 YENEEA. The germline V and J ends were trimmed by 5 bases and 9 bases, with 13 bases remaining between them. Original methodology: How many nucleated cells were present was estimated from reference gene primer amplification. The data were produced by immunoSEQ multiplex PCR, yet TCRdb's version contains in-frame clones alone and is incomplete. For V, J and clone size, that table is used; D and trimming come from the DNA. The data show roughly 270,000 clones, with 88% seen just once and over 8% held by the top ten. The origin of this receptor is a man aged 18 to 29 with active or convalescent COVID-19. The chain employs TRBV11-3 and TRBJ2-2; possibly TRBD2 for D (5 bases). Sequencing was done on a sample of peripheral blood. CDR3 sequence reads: CASSPNRGRELFF. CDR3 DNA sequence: TGTGCCAGCAGCCCCAACAGAGGGCGGGAGCTGTTTTTT.